This passage covers 20 T cell receptor beta chains from one sample sequenced in a study of shared clonotypes between healthy human individuals. Data came from immunoSEQ multiplex PCR; TCRdb stores just in-frame clones and leaves some out. Of about 2.3 million clones listed, approximately 90% are singletons. Sequencing was performed on naive CD4+ T cells from PBMCs. The subset is: CD45RA+ positively selected. These receptors were collected from a man between 18 and 29 years old in good health. Some clones in this sample may be carry-over from other donors' samples.

The genes are TRBV11-3 and TRBJ2-7; TRBD2 matches 9 bases. CDR1 and CDR2 (germline): SGHNT, YENEEA. The CDR3 sequence is 16 residues long. V shed 8 bases, J shed 6 bases, and the junction held 17 bases outside the gene matches. The CDR3 sequence is CASSALTGTSKSEQYF. The DNA of the CDR3 is TGTGCCAGCTCAGCACTTACCGGGACTAGCAAATCCGAGCAGTACTTC.

Concerning this clone: Distinct nucleotide sequences in the sample also encode this CDR3. The V call is TRBV20-1, the J call TRBJ1-1; 9 bases map to TRBD1. The CDR3 loop spans 11 amino acids. The junction had 0 bases not matched to a gene; V was cut back by 3 bases and J by 7 bases. Germline V gene lookup returns CDR1 DFQATT and CDR2 SNEGSKA (reference sequence). In DNA form, the CDR3 reads TGCAGTGCTAGGGACAGGGGTGAAGCTTTCTTT. This codes for CSARDRGEAFF.

The CDR3 reads CASRTLSANTIYF. The CDR3 coding sequence is TGTGCCAGCAGGACTTTATCAGCAAACACCATATATTTT. The chain couples TRBV28 to TRBJ1-3; D uncertain. This CDR3 has 13 amino acids. Germline V gene lookup returns CDR1 MDHEN and CDR2 SYDVKM. Trimming left V 6 bases short and J 6 bases short, with 12 bases between.

This clone was seen just once. The chain uses TRBV6-5 and TRBJ2-7; D uncertain. V shed 6 bases and J shed 5 bases, with 20 bases lying between them. The CDR3 sequence is 15 residues long. The germline V gene has CDR1 MNHEY and CDR2 SVGAGI. This CDR3 reads CASRADPGLGDEQYF. CDR3 sequence (DNA): TGTGCCAGCAGAGCAGACCCCGGTCTTGGGGACGAGCAGTACTTC.

The CDR3 sequence: CASSRTSGGPYEQYF. In DNA, the CDR3 is TGTGCCAGCAGTCGGACTAGCGGGGGACCCTACGAGCAGTACTTC. The gene calls are TRBV27 and TRBJ2-7, with 13 bases that match TRBD2. V lost 5 bases to trimming and J lost 2 bases; unmatched junction nucleotides: 3. Germline assignment: CDR1 MNHEY and CDR2 SMNVEV (reference sequence). The CDR3 loop spans 15 amino acids.

The chain links TRBV29-1 to TRBJ2-1; D might be TRBD1 (7 bases). Trimming removed 7 bases from V and 4 bases from J, with 11 bases in between. Germline loops: CDR1 SQVTM, CDR2 ANQGSEA. There are 12 residues in the CDR3. CDR3 residues: CSAAGQYNEQFF. CDR3 sequence (DNA): TGCAGCGCCGCGGGACAGTACAATGAGCAGTTCTTC.

This chain joins TRBV19 and TRBJ1-2; 9 bases agree with TRBD1. J gave up 5 bases and V 9 bases, and 7 bases lay outside the gene matches. The CDR3 extends over 13 amino acids. Per germline, CDR1 LNHDA and CDR2 SQIVND (reference sequence). The CDR3 DNA reads as TGTGCCAGGCCGGGACAGGGTATGTATGGCTACACCTTC. Its protein product is CARPGQGMYGYTF.

The chain employs TRBV30 and TRBJ2-1; TRBD2 might be the D (5 bases). The CDR3 contains 17 residues. The germline gives CDR1 GTSNPN, CDR2 SVGIG (reference sequence). Trimming stripped 3 bases from V and 2 bases from J, with 20 bases between. CDR3 loop: CAWSLYSSSGPYNEQFF. CDR3 DNA: TGTGCCTGGAGCCTATACTCTAGCAGTGGCCCCTACAATGAGCAGTTCTTC.

The gene calls are TRBV14 and TRBJ2-2; the D is unclear. The V gene's germline CDR1 is SGHDN and CDR2 FVKESK. Trimming took 4 bases from V and 5 from J, leaving 14 bases between them. The CDR3 runs to 15 residues. The chain's CDR3 is CASSPARTGTGELFF. For the CDR3, the DNA is TGTGCCAGCAGCCCCGCCCGGACCGGAACCGGGGAGCTGTTTTTT.

To note about this clone: This sample also contains other DNA sequences that code for the same CDR3. V and J are TRBV4-3 and TRBJ1-1; TRBD1 is a possible D gene (5 bases). The CDR3 runs to 15 residues. Trimming cost V 0 bases and J 0 bases, with 8 bases left between them. CDR1 is LGHNA, CDR2 YSLEER, per germline. CDR3 DNA: TGCGCCAGCAGCCAAGATGGGGGGTTGAACACTGAAGCTTTCTTT. Its protein is CASSQDGGLNTEAFF.

This sequence joins TRBV27 and TRBJ2-3; D ambiguous. The V end was cut by 3 bases, the J end by 6 bases, with 19 bases between. Germline CDR1 reads MNHEY; CDR2 reads SMNVEV (reference sequence). The length of the CDR3 is 16 residues. Written as DNA, the CDR3 is TGTGCCAGCAGTTTTGGGTGGGGTCGGAGTGAGGATACGCAGTATTTT. It translates to CASSFGWGRSEDTQYF.

The chain combines TRBV6-5 with TRBJ1-2; no clear D gene. Trimming took off 0 bases at V and 0 bases at J, with 8 bases between the two ends. This CDR3 spans 15 amino acids. From germline, CDR1 is MNHEY and CDR2 SVGAGI. The CDR3 spells CASSYSEASNYGYTF. The CDR3 nucleotides are TGTGCCAGCAGTTACTCAGAGGCTTCTAACTATGGCTACACCTTC.

The chain couples TRBV9 to TRBJ2-4; TRBD2 agrees at 13 bases. Germline CDR1 and CDR2: SGDLS and YYNGEE. Unmatched junction bases numbered 5, after V lost 3 bases and J lost 2 bases. The CDR3 length is 17 residues. CDR3 loop: CASSATSGRASKNIQYF. Here the CDR3 DNA reads TGTGCCAGCAGCGCAACTAGCGGGAGGGCATCCAAAAACATTCAGTACTTC.

This chain joins TRBV6-1 and TRBJ1-2, with D possibly being TRBD1 (5 bases). Germline V lookup: CDR1 MNHNS, CDR2 SASEGT. This CDR3 contains 14 residues. V dropped 7 bases and J dropped 5 bases, with 17 bases sitting between them. The CDR3 nucleotides are TGTGCCAGCAACCCCGGGACGGCAAAGTATGGCTACACCTTC. Its protein is CASNPGTAKYGYTF.

The chain joins TRBV6-6 to TRBJ2-7, with D perhaps matching TRBD2 (6 bases). In germline, CDR1 is MNHNY, CDR2 SVGAGI (reference sequence). The CDR3 consists of 13 residues. The V end lost 5 bases, the J end lost 1 base, and 9 bases lay between the germline ends. Here the CDR3 reads CASSTGLSYEQYF. As DNA, the CDR3 is TGTGCCAGCAGTACGGGACTGTCCTACGAGCAGTACTTC.

This rearrangement joins TRBV5-5 to TRBJ2-7; 8 nucleotides align to TRBD2. The CDR3 contains 14 residues. V lost 6 bases to trimming and J lost 4 bases; unmatched junction nucleotides: 9. Germline-derived CDR1 and CDR2 are SGHKS and YYEKEE (reference sequence). CDR3 bases: TGTGCCAGCACCCCGAGCGGGAGATGGTACGAGCAGTACTTC. The encoded protein is CASTPSGRWYEQYF. The complete variable domain, with remaining parts taken from reference TRBV5-5 and TRBJ2-7, reads DAGVTQSPTHLIKTRGQQVTLRCSPISGHKSVSWYQQVLGQGPQFIFQYYEKEERGRGNFPDRFSARQFPNYSSELNVNALLLGDSALYLCASTPSGRWYEQYFGPGTRLTVT.

The chain combines TRBV4-2 with TRBJ2-1; 9 bases fit TRBD2. J lost 6 bases, V lost 7 bases, and 10 bases had no gene match. From germline, CDR1 is LGHNA and CDR2 YNFKEQ. This CDR3 region has 15 residues. The CDR3 coding sequence is TGTGCCAGCACCATTAGCGGGAGCGTATTCAATGAGCAGTTCTTC. Its protein product is CASTISGSVFNEQFF.

V gene TRBV6-5 combines with J gene TRBJ1-2; TRBD1 matches 9 bases. The ends lost 0 bases at V and 13 bases at J; junction bases unmatched: 12. Germline CDR1 MNHEY, CDR2 SVGAGI. The CDR3 is made up of 15 amino acids. This CDR3 is CASSYSRGQGGGGTF. DNA for the CDR3: TGTGCCAGCAGTTACTCGAGGGGACAGGGTGGCGGTGGCACCTTC.

The chain joins TRBV5-4 to TRBJ2-7; tentatively, D is TRBD1 (7 bases). Germline V gives CDR1 SGHNT, CDR2 YYREEE (reference sequence). The CDR3 consists of 17 residues. Trimming shortened V by 4 bases and J by 0 bases, and 20 bases separated the two germline ends. For the CDR3, the DNA is TGTGCCAGCAGCCGGGGAGGAACGGGACAGCGCTCCTACGAGCAGTACTTC. This translates into CASSRGGTGQRSYEQYF.

The V and J genes are TRBV27 and TRBJ1-5; D is possibly TRBD1 (5 bases). Germline V gene lookup returns CDR1 MNHEY and CDR2 SMNVEV (reference sequence). Trimming shortened V by 8 bases and J by 7 bases, and 21 bases separated the two germline ends. CDR3 length: 15 amino acids. CDR3 sequence (DNA): TGTGCCAGCTCACCCGGAGGTCAGGGTGGCCAGCCCCAGCATTTT. Translation: CASSPGGQGGQPQHF.